One sample yielded the 20 T cell receptor beta chains listed below, sequenced in a study of PD-L1 blockade in urothelial cancer. Time point described: peripheral blood 6 weeks after treatment start. Sequencing was performed with immunoSEQ multiplex PCR; in TCRdb, only in-frame clones are kept and a portion is missing. The sample carries about 46,000 clones, about 85% recorded once. Specimen: PBMCs, collected around atezolizumab (anti-PD-L1) treatment. All receptors come from a man aged 50-59 years with urothelial cancer.

The genes are TRBV10-3 and TRBJ2-7; the D gene is possibly TRBD1 (6 bases). The V and J ends lost 5 bases and 3 bases respectively, with 17 bases between them. Germline CDR1 ENHRY, CDR2 SYGVKD. The CDR3 extends over 15 amino acids. CDR3 bases: TGTGCCATCAGTCCTGGTACAGGGATAGTCTACGAGCAGTACTTC. Translated, it gives CAISPGTGIVYEQYF.

In its sample, this clone is large. This chain uses TRBV6-5 with TRBJ1-4; D uncertain. Germline V gene data show CDR1 as MNHEY and CDR2 as SVGAGI. The CDR3 has 15 amino acids. With 2 bases removed from V and 0 bases from J, the gap between germline ends came to 7 bases. CDR3 bases: TGTGCCAGCAGTTACCGGAGGGCAACTAATGAAAAACTGTTTTTT. The encoded protein is CASSYRRATNEKLFF.

CDR3 DNA: TGTGCCAGCAGTGAAGCTACAGATGGGGCCAACGTCCTGACTTTC. It yields the protein CASSEATDGANVLTF. This chain uses TRBV6-1 with TRBJ2-6; D unresolved. Looked up from germline, CDR1 is MNHNS and CDR2 is SASEGT. The V end lost 0 bases, the J end lost 3 bases, and 6 bases lay between the germline ends. CDR3 size: 15 residues.

The genes are TRBV28 and TRBJ2-3, with D maybe TRBD1 (5 bases). The CDR3 is 18 amino acids. Per germline, CDR1 MDHEN and CDR2 SYDVKM. The germline V and J ends were trimmed by 5 bases and 3 bases, with 24 bases remaining between them. The CDR3 DNA sequence: TGTGCCAGCAGTCCCCTTGGGTTGGGTGGGGCGGAAACAGATACGCAGTATTTT. This codes for CASSPLGLGGAETDTQYF.

The V and J genes are TRBV19 and TRBJ2-1; D is ambiguous. Germline values: CDR1 LNHDA, CDR2 SQIVND (reference sequence). V lost 5 bases and J lost 5, with 7 bases in between. The CDR3 consists of 12 residues. This chain's CDR3 is CASSSVNNEQFF. The CDR3 nucleotides are TGTGCCAGTAGTTCCGTAAACAATGAGCAGTTCTTC.

The chain recombines TRBV29-1 with TRBJ2-1; D uncertain. CDR1 and CDR2 from the germline V gene are SQVTM and ANQGSEA. This CDR3 has 12 residues. V was trimmed by 4 bases and J by 5 bases, leaving 9 bases between them. The CDR3 spells CSVGSSDNEQFF. The CDR3 region has the DNA TGCAGCGTTGGCTCGTCAGACAATGAGCAGTTCTTC.

The chain employs TRBV12-5 and TRBJ2-4, with TRBD1 identical over 7 bases. The CDR3 runs 16 residues. Germline V gene sequence: CDR1 LGHNT, CDR2 FRNRAP. With 6 bases clipped from V and 0 bases from J, the junction kept 8 bases outside the gene matches. The CDR3 loop reads CASGPRPGGAKNIQYF. The CDR3 DNA reads as TGTGCTAGTGGCCCCAGACCAGGGGGAGCCAAAAACATTCAGTACTTC.

This chain connects TRBV7-3 to TRBJ2-3, with 11 bases identical to TRBD2. The CDR3 covers 15 residues. Germline loops: CDR1 SGHTA, CDR2 FQGTGA. The V gene end was trimmed by 5 bases and the J gene end by 0 bases; junction bases not matched to a gene: 1. In DNA, the CDR3 is TGTGCCAGCAGCCGACTAGCGGGAAGCACAGATACGCAGTATTTT. This encodes CASSRLAGSTDTQYF. Complete variable domain (other parts from reference TRBV7-3 and TRBJ2-3): GAGVSQTPSNKVTEKGKYVELRCDPISGHTALYWYRQSLGQGPEFLIYFQGTGAADDSGLPNDRFFAVRPEGSVSTLKIQRTERGDSAVYLCASSRLAGSTDTQYFGPGTRLTVL.

The CDR3: CSVVLPGEQYF. The DNA for the CDR3 is TGCAGCGTTGTTCTCCCCGGCGAGCAGTACTTC. The V call is TRBV29-1, the J call TRBJ2-7; D gene unclear. Trimming removed 4 bases from V and 6 bases from J, with 10 bases in between. Germline assignment: CDR1 SQVTM and CDR2 ANQGSEA. This CDR3 is built from 11 residues.

The table lists this clone with a count of one. J is TRBJ2-1 and V is TRBV7-2, with D possibly TRBD2 on 6 matching bases. This CDR3 is built from 15 residues. Germline loops: CDR1 SGHTA, CDR2 FQGNSA. Trimming removed 1 base at V and 6 bases at J, with 13 bases between. CDR3 coding DNA: TGTGCCAGCAGCTTAGACTATAGCGGAATCAATGAGCAGTTCTTC. It translates to CASSLDYSGINEQFF.

This chain connects TRBV5-4 to TRBJ2-7, with D possibly being TRBD1 (5 bases). CDR3 length equals 14 residues. Germline values: CDR1 SGHNT, CDR2 YYREEE (reference sequence). Trimming removed 2 bases at V and 1 base at J, with 10 bases between. The CDR3 loop is CASSFEGVSYEQYF. The CDR3 coding sequence is TGTGCCAGCAGCTTCGAAGGGGTTTCCTACGAGCAGTACTTC.

The rearrangement uses TRBV18 and TRBJ2-3; the match to TRBD2 covers 11 bases. The germline V gene has CDR1 KGHSH and CDR2 LQKENI. V was clipped by 2 bases and J by 0 bases; unmatched bases: 4. This CDR3 region has 17 residues. The chain's CDR3 is CASSPLTSGTSTDTQYF. For the CDR3, the DNA is TGTGCCAGCTCACCATTGACTAGCGGGACAAGCACAGATACGCAGTATTTT.

The genes are TRBV27 and TRBJ2-1; 7 nucleotides line up with TRBD2. V was pared by 3 bases and J by 0 bases, with 2 bases of the junction left unmatched. This CDR3 is built from 15 residues. In germline, CDR1 is MNHEY, CDR2 SMNVEV (reference sequence). CDR3 loop: CASSLWEGSYNEQFF. The CDR3 DNA reads TGTGCCAGCAGTTTGTGGGAGGGCTCCTACAATGAGCAGTTCTTC.

The chain recombines TRBV7-2 with TRBJ2-3; possibly TRBD1 for D (6 bases). Germline V CDR1 and CDR2: SGHTA, FQGNSA. The CDR3 runs 15 residues. The germline V and J ends were trimmed by 3 bases and 4 bases, with 14 bases remaining between them. CDR3 sequence: CASSFSGAGADTQYF. CDR3 DNA sequence: TGTGCCAGCAGCTTCTCAGGAGCAGGGGCAGATACGCAGTATTTT.

The chain combines TRBV5-4 with TRBJ1-1, with 8 bases aligning to TRBD1. With V trimmed by 3 bases and J by 4 bases, 17 bases remained unmatched. The CDR3 covers 18 residues. Germline CDR1 SGHNT, CDR2 YYREEE (reference sequence). The CDR3 loop reads CASSSPSQGGGRRTEAFF. CDR3 in DNA: TGTGCCAGCAGCTCCCCTTCACAGGGGGGCGGGCGGCGCACTGAAGCTTTCTTT.

The chain couples TRBV6-5 to TRBJ1-1; D remains unclear. Trimming cost V 8 bases and J 3 bases, with 16 bases left between them. The CDR3 runs 14 residues. From germline, CDR1 is MNHEY and CDR2 SVGAGI. The CDR3 nucleotides read TGTGCCAGCGGGTTAAGAGGATGGGACACTGAAGCTTTCTTT. This sequence encodes CASGLRGWDTEAFF.

The rearrangement uses TRBV27 and TRBJ2-7; D uncertain. Germline lookup yields CDR1 MNHEY and CDR2 SMNVEV (reference sequence). The V gene lost 6 bases and the J gene lost 4 bases, with 13 bases spanning the gap. The CDR3 covers 13 residues. This CDR3 reads CASSLGPDYEQYF. The CDR3 coding sequence is TGTGCCAGCAGCCTCGGTCCTGATTACGAGCAGTACTTC.

This sequence joins TRBV11-2 and TRBJ1-4, with 8 positions matching TRBD1. CDR1 and CDR2 from the germline V gene are SGHAT and FQNNGV. V lost 4 bases, J lost 7 bases, and 2 bases stayed unmatched. The CDR3 totals 13 residues. The CDR3 nucleotides are TGTGCCAGCAGCTCTGGACAGGGTGAAAAACTGTTTTTT. Amino acids: CASSSGQGEKLFF.

The V and J genes are TRBV5-1 and TRBJ1-2; no firm D call. This CDR3 has 13 residues. V lost 4 bases, J lost 8 bases, and 15 bases lay in between. CDR1 and CDR2 (germline): SGHRS, YFSETQ. CDR3 nucleotide sequence: TGCGCCAGCAGCCCTGACGGACTGGGCGGCTACACCTTC. It yields the protein CASSPDGLGGYTF.

This clone was counted many times. The V and J genes are TRBV29-1 and TRBJ2-5; TRBD2 might be the D (5 bases). With 6 bases removed from V and 3 bases from J, the gap between germline ends came to 8 bases. This CDR3 has 11 residues. Germline lookup yields CDR1 SQVTM and CDR2 ANQGSEA. CDR3 nucleotides: TGCAGCGTATCCGGGGAAGAGACCCAGTACTTC. This translates into CSVSGEETQYF.